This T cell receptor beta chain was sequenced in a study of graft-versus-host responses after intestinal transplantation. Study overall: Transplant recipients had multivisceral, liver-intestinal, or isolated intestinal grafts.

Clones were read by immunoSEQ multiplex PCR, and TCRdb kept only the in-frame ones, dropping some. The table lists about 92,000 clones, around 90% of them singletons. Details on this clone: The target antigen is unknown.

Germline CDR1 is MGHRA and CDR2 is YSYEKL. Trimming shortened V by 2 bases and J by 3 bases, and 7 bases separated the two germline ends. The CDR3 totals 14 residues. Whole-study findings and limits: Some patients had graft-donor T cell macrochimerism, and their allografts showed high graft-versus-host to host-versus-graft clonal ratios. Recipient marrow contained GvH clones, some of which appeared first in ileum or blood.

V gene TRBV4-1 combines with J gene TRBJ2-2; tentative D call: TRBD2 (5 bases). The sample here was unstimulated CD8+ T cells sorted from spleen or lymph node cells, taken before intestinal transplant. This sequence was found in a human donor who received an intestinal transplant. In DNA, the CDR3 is TGCGCCAGCAGCCAACTAGCCTACACCGGGGAGCTGTTTTTT. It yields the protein CASSQLAYTGELFF.